A selection of T cell receptor beta chains follows, all from one sample in a study of blood T cell repertoires in COVID-19. Clones were read by immunoSEQ multiplex PCR, and TCRdb kept only the in-frame ones, dropping some. Of nearly 350,000 clones detected, more than 85% appear once; the ten largest clones hold under 1.3%. The sequencing input was PBMCs or T cells enriched from blood (not recorded which). Source of these receptors: a woman in her twenties or thirties who had recovered from COVID-19. Each CDR3 is given with its conserved first and last residue. The D gene is left open where the match is weak. Rows may omit the clone size; those that give it use once, few, many or a size class.

v_call,clone_size,j_call,d_call,cdr3_nt,cdr3_aa
TRBV6-5,-,TRBJ1-2,-,TGTGCCAGCAGCCACAGGGCAGAGACCTATGGCTACACCTTC,CASSHRAETYGYTF
TRBV24-1,once,TRBJ2-1,TRBD1,TGTGCCACCAGTGACCCGGGTGGCAGGGGGTACAATGAGCAGTTCTTC,CATSDPGGRGYNEQFF
TRBV12-3/TRBV12-4,-,TRBJ2-3,-,TGTGCCAGCAGCCCACCCGTAGTGGATACGCAGTATTTT,CASSPPVVDTQYF
TRBV29-1,-,TRBJ1-2,-,TGCAGCGCCCGGGCCCCCTATGAGGGTGGCTACACCTTC,CSARAPYEGGYTF
TRBV29-1,-,TRBJ1-1,-,TGCAGCGTTGACAATGACGGACAGCTGGGGACTGAAGCTTTCTTT,CSVDNDGQLGTEAFF
TRBV3-1/TRBV3-2,-,TRBJ2-2,-,TGTGCCAGCAGCCAGTCGGGACAAGCGAACACCGGGGAGCTGTTTTTT,CASSQSGQANTGELFF
TRBV7-6,-,TRBJ2-7,TRBD1,TGTGCCAGCAGCATTCCCGGACAGGAGCCCTACGAGCAGTACTTC,CASSIPGQEPYEQYF
TRBV19,-,TRBJ2-2,-,TGTGCCAGTAGCCCGACAGCGATGAACACCGGGGAGCTGTTTTTT,CASSPTAMNTGELFF
TRBV10-3,-,TRBJ2-5,TRBD2,TGTGCCATCAGCGGGACTAGCGGACTACAGACCCAGTACTTC,CAISGTSGLQTQYF
TRBV7-9,-,TRBJ1-2,TRBD1,TGTGCCAGCAGCTTAGCACATCCAGGGGGAGGCTACACCTTC,CASSLAHPGGGYTF
TRBV29-1,-,TRBJ2-5,TRBD2,TGCAGCGTCGCTCTAGCGGGGGCTGGGGAGACCCAGTACTTC,CSVALAGAGETQYF
TRBV19,once,TRBJ2-5,-,TGTGCCAGTAGTATGGCCAGGGAAGAGACCCAGTACTTC,CASSMAREETQYF
TRBV20-1,few,TRBJ2-7,-,TGCAGTGCCAGTCGGGTCGGTGAGCGCTACGAGCAGTACTTC,CSASRVGERYEQYF
TRBV28,-,TRBJ1-2,-,TGTGCCAGCAGTTTAATGGTAGGATGGGCCGAGATCTTC,CASSLMVGWAEIF
TRBV19,-,TRBJ1-5,-,TGTGCCAGTAGTATTGTGGCGTTTATTCCGTGGAGGGGTGGCAATCAGCCCCAGCATTTT,CASSIVAFIPWRGGNQPQHF
TRBV7-9,-,TRBJ2-7,-,TGTGCCAGCAGCTCACAGGGACCGCAGTACTTC,CASSSQGPQYF
TRBV7-8,-,TRBJ2-7,-,TGTGCCAGCAGCTTAGCTTCGGGCGAGCAGTACTTC,CASSLASGEQYF
TRBV29-1,-,TRBJ2-7,TRBD1,TGCAGCGTTGAGGGACAGGGCACCTACGAGCAGTACTTC,CSVEGQGTYEQYF
TRBV19,few,TRBJ1-3,TRBD1,TGTGCCAGTAAGGACAGGAGCTCTGGAAACACCATATATTTT,CASKDRSSGNTIYF
TRBV7-2,-,TRBJ2-7,TRBD2,TGTGCCAGCAGCCCCCGGGGAGGGACCTACGAGCAGTACTTC,CASSPRGGTYEQYF
TRBV7-9,-,TRBJ2-2,-,TGTGCCAGCAGCGCGCCCTTGGCGGGAAACACCGGGGAGCTGTTTTTT,CASSAPLAGNTGELFF
TRBV4-3,once,TRBJ2-6,TRBD1,TGCGCCAGCAGCCAGCTACAGGGGGCCAACTCTGGGGCCAACGTCCTGACTTTC,CASSQLQGANSGANVLTF
TRBV7-2,-,TRBJ1-4,TRBD1,TGTGCCAGCAGCTTAGGAGGACAGGGGAATGAAAAACTGTTTTTT,CASSLGGQGNEKLFF